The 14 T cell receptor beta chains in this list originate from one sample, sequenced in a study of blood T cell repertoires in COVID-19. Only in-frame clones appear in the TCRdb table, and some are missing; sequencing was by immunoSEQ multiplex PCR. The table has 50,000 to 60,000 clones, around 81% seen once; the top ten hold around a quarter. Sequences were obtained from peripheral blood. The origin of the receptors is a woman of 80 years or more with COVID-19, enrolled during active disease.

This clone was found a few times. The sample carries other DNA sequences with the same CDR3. The CDR3 bases are TGTGCCAGCAGGGGGCAGGGTCACGAGCAGTACTTC. It is translated as CASRGQGHEQYF. V gene TRBV6-5 combines with J gene TRBJ2-7; a weak D match, TRBD1 (5 bases). Germline V gene sequence: CDR1 MNHEY, CDR2 SVGAGI. The CDR3 is made up of 12 amino acids. Trimming stripped 6 bases from V and 5 bases from J, with 11 bases between.

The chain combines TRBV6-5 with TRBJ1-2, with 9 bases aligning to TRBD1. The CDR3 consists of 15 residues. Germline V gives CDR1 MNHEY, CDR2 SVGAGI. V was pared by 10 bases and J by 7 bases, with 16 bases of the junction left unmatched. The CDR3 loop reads CATSRDRVGLGGYTF. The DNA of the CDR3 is TGTGCCACGTCCCGGGACAGGGTCGGATTAGGTGGCTACACCTTC.

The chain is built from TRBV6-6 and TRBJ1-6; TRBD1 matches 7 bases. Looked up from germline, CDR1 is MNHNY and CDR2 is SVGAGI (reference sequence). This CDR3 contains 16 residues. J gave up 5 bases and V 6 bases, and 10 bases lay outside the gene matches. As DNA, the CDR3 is TGTGCCAGCAGCTATCAAGGGACAGAAAATAATTCACCCCTCCACTTT. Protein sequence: CASSYQGTENNSPLHF.

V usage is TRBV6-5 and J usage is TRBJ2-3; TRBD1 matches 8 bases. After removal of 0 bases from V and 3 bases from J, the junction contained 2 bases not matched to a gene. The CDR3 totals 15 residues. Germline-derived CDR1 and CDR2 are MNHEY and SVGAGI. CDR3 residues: CASSYSQGATDTQYF. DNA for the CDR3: TGTGCCAGCAGTTACTCTCAGGGGGCTACAGATACGCAGTATTTT.

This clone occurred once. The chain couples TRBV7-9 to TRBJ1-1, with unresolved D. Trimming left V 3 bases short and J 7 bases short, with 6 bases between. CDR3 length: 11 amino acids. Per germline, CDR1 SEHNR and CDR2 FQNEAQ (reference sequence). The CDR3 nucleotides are TGTGCCAGCAGCTTTGCCTATGAAGCTTTCTTT. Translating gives CASSFAYEAFF.

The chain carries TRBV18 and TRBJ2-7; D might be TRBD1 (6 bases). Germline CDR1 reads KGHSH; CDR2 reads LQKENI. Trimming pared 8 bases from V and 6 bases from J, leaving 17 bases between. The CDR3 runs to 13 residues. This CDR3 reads CASLRDIGAEQYF. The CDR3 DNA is TGTGCCAGCCTCCGGGACATAGGAGCCGAGCAGTACTTC.

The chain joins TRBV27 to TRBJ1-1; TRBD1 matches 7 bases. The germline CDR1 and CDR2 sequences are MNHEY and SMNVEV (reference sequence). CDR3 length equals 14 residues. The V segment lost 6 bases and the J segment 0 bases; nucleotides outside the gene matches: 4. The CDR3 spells CASSRTGLNTEAFF. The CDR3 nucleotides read TGTGCCAGCAGCCGGACAGGATTGAACACTGAAGCTTTCTTT.

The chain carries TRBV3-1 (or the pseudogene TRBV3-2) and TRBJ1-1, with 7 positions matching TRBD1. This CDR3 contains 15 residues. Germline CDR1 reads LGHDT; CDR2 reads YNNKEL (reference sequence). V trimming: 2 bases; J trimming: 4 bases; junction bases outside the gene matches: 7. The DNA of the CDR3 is TGTGCCAGCAGCCAAATCAGGGGGGTGGGCACTGAAGCTTTCTTT. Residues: CASSQIRGVGTEAFF.

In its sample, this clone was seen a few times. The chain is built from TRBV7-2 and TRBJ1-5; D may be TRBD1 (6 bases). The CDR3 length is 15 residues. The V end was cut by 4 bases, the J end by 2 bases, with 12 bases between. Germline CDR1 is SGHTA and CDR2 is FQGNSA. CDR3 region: CASSSQGSGNQPQHF. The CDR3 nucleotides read TGTGCCAGCAGCTCCCAGGGGAGTGGCAATCAGCCCCAGCATTTT.

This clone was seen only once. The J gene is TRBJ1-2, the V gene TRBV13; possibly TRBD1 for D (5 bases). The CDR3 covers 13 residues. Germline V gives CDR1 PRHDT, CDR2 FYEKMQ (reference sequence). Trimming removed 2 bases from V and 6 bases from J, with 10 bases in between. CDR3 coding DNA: TGTGCCAGCAGCTTATCAGGGTTAAATGGCTACACCTTC. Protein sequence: CASSLSGLNGYTF.

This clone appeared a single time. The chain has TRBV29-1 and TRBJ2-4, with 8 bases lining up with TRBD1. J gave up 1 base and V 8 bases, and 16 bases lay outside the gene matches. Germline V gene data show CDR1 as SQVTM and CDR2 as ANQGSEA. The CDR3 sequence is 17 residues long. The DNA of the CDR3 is TGCAGCTTCCGGGACAGGCCCCCCGAGATGGCCAAAAACATTCAGTACTTC. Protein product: CSFRDRPPEMAKNIQYF.

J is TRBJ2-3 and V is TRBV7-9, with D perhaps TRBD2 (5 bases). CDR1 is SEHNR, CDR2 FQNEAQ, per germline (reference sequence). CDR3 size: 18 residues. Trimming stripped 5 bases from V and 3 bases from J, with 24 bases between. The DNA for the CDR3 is TGTGCCAGCAGCACCCGAGGGTTGGTAGGAACGTTAACAGATACGCAGTATTTT. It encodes CASSTRGLVGTLTDTQYF.

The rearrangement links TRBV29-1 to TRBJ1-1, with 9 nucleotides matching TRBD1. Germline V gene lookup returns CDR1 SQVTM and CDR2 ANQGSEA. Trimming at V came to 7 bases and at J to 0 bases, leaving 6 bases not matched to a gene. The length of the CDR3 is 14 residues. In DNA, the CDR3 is TGCAGCGCTGGGACAGGGAATATGAACACTGAAGCTTTCTTT. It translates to CSAGTGNMNTEAFF.

The CDR3 loop reads CASSPQRGSSYEQYF. CDR3 in DNA: TGTGCCAGCAGCCCCCAGCGGGGGAGCTCCTACGAGCAGTACTTC. The chain links TRBV5-5 to TRBJ2-7, with 8 positions matching TRBD2. Germline V gives CDR1 SGHKS, CDR2 YYEKEE (reference sequence). The length of the CDR3 is 15 residues. The V gene end was trimmed by 4 bases and the J gene end by 0 bases; junction bases not matched to a gene: 6.